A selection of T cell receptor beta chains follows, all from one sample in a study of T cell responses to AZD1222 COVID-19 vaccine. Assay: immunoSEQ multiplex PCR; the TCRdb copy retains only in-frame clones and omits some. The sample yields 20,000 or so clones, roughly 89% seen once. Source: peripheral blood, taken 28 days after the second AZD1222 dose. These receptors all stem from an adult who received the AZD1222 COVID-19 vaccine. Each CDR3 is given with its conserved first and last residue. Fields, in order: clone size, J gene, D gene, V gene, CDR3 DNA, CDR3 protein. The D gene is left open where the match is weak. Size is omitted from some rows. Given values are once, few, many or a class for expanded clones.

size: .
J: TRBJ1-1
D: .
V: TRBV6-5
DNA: TGTGCCAGCAGTTACTCGAGTCTCAGTTACACTGAAGCTTTCTTT
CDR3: CASSYSSLSYTEAFF

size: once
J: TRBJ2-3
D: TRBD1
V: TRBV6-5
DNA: TGTGCCAGCAGGACAGGGTGGGGCACAGATACGCAGTATTTT
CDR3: CASRTGWGTDTQYF

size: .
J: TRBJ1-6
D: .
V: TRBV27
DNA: TGTGCCAGCAGTTTGGTAGGGGGGCTGTCACCCCTCCACTTT
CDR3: CASSLVGGLSPLHF

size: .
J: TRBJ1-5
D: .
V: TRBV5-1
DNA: TGCGCCAGCAGCTCGGACAGCAATCAGCCCCAGCATTTT
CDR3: CASSSDSNQPQHF

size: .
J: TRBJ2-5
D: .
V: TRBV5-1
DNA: TGCGCCAGCAGCTTGGGACGGCACCAAGAGACCCAGTACTTC
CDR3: CASSLGRHQETQYF

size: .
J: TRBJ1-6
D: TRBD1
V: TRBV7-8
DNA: TGTGCCAGCAGGACGGACAGGGCCGACAGTTCACCCCTCCACTTT
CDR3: CASRTDRADSSPLHF

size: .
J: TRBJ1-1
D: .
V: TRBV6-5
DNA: TGTGCCAGCAGCCGCGGACAGTTGGACACTGAAGCTTTCTTT
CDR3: CASSRGQLDTEAFF

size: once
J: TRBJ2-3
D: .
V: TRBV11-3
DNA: TGTGCCAGCAGCTTACACCTGGGAGATACGCAGTATTTT
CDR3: CASSLHLGDTQYF

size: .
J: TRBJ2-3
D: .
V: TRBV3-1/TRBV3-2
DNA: TGTGCCAGCAGCCAAGTAAGCCGCACAGATACGCAGTATTTT
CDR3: CASSQVSRTDTQYF

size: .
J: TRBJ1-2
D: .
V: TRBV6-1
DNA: TGTGCCAGCAGTGAAGCAAAGGGCAGTTACTATGGCTACACCTTC
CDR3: CASSEAKGSYYGYTF

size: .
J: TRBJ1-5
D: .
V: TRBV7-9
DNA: TGTGCCAGCAGCTTACAGGGAAATCAGCCCCAGCATTTT
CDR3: CASSLQGNQPQHF

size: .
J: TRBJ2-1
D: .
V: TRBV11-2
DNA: TGTGCCAGCACCCTGGGACTCCTCAATGAGCAGTTCTTC
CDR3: CASTLGLLNEQFF

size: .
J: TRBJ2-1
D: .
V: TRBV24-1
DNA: TGTGCCACCAGTTCGGGCACGCCCTACAATGAGCAGTTCTTC
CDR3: CATSSGTPYNEQFF

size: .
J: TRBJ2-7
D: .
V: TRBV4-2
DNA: TGTGCCAGCAGCCAAGTTCTCCGTGGGCGATACGAGCAGTACTTC
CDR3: CASSQVLRGRYEQYF

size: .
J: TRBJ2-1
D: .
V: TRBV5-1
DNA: TGCGCCAGCAGCTTAGGGGGCAATGAGCAGTTCTTC
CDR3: CASSLGGNEQFF

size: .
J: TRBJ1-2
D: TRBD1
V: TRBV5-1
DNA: TGCGCCAGCAGCCCGGGACAGGGGTTTTTTAACTATGGCTACACCTTC
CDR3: CASSPGQGFFNYGYTF

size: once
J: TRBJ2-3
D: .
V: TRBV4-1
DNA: TGCGCCAGCAGCCCTCAACACGACGCTAGCACAGATACGCAGTATTTT
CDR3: CASSPQHDASTDTQYF

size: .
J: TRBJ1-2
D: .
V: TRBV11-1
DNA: TGTGCCAGCACCCAAAGGGGAGGAACGACGGGCTACACCTTC
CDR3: CASTQRGGTTGYTF

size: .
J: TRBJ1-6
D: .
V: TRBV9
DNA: TGTGCCAGCAGCGCCCCGCCGGACAGAAATAATTCACCCCTCCACTTT
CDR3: CASSAPPDRNNSPLHF

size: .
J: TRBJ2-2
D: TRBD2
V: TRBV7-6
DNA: TGTGCCAGCAGCTTAAGAAGCGGGAGGGCCACCGGGGAGCTGTTTTTT
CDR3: CASSLRSGRATGELFF

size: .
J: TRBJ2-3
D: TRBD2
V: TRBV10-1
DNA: TGCGCCAGCAGTGTGGGACTAGCGGGACCCACAGATACGCAGTATTTT
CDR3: CASSVGLAGPTDTQYF

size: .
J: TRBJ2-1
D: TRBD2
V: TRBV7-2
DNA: TGTGCCAGCAGCCTGGGACTAGCGGGAGATGAGCAGTTCTTC
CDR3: CASSLGLAGDEQFF

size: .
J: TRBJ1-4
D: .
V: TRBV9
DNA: TGTGCCAGCAGCGTAACAGCAACTAATGAAAAACTGTTTTTT
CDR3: CASSVTATNEKLFF

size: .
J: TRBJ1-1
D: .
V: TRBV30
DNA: TGTGCCTGGACCAAAGGACAGATGAACACTGAAGCTTTCTTT
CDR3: CAWTKGQMNTEAFF

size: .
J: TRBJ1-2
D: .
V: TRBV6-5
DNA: TGTGCCAGCAGCGGGGATGTTGGCTACACCTTC
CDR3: CASSGDVGYTF

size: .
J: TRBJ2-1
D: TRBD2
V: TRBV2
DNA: TGTGCCAGCAGTGCACTAGCGGGGGCCCTCAATGAGCAGTTCTTC
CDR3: CASSALAGALNEQFF

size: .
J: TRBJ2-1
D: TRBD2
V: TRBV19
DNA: TGTGCCAGTAGTACCCCCATAGCGGGACTCTCCTACAATGAGCAGTTCTTC
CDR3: CASSTPIAGLSYNEQFF

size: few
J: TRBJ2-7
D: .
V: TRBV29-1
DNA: TGCAGCGTTCAGACAAACTACGAGCAGTACTTC
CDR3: CSVQTNYEQYF

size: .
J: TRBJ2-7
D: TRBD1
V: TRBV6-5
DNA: TGTGCCAGCAGTTACTCGGCCGGGACAGGCTCCTACGAGCAGTACTTC
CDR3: CASSYSAGTGSYEQYF

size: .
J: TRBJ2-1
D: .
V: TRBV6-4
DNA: TGTGCCAGCAGTCTGACCCCACGAAGTTACAATGAGCAGTTCTTC
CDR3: CASSLTPRSYNEQFF

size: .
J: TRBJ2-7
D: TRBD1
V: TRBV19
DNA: TGTGCCAGTACCCCGGGACAGGGAGTCCTCTACGAGCAGTACTTC
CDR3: CASTPGQGVLYEQYF

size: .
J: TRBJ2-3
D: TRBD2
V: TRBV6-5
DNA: TGTGCCAGCAGAGGTAGCGGGGACTTCACAGATACGCAGTATTTT
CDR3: CASRGSGDFTDTQYF

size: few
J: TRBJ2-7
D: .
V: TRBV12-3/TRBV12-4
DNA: TGTGCCAGCAGTTTCACAGGGTCCGAGCAGTACTTC
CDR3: CASSFTGSEQYF

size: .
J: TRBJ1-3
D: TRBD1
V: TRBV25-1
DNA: TGTGCCAGCAGGGGGACAGGCTCCGGTGCCGGAAACACCATATATTTT
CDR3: CASRGTGSGAGNTIYF

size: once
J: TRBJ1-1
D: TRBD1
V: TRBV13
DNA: TGTGCCAGCAGCCGAACAGGGGGCGGTTGGTCCACTGAAGCTTTCTTT
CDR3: CASSRTGGGWSTEAFF

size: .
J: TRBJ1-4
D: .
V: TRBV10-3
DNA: TGTGCCATCAGTGTGTTCGAGTTACAGGAACTGTTTTTT
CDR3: CAISVFELQELFF

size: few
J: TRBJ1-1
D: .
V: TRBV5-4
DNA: TGTGCCAGCAGCTCTGGGGATGGGACTGAAGCTTTCTTT
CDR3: CASSSGDGTEAFF

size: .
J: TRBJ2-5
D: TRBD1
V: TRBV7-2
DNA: TGTGCCAGCAGCTTAGTACCCGGGACAGGACAAGAGACCCAGTACTTC
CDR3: CASSLVPGTGQETQYF

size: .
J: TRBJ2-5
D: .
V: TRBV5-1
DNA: TGCGCCAGCAGCTCGACGCAAGAGACCCAGTACTTC
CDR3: CASSSTQETQYF

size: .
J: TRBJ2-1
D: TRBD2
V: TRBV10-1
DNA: TGCGCCAGCAGTGAGAGGTCTAGCGGGATCTACAATGAGCAGTTCTTC
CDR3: CASSERSSGIYNEQFF

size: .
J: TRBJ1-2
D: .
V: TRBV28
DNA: TGTGCCAGCAGTTTAGGATCCTATGGCTACACCTTC
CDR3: CASSLGSYGYTF

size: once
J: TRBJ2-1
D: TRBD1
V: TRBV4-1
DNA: TGCGCCAGCAGCCAAGGTGGGACAGTATACAATGAGCAGTTCTTC
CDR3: CASSQGGTVYNEQFF

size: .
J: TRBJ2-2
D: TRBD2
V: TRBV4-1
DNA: TGCGCCAGCAGCCAAGTATTAGCGGGGCGGGGCACCGGGGAGCTGTTTTTT
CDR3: CASSQVLAGRGTGELFF

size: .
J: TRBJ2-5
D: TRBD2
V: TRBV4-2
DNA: TGTGCCAGCAGCCGGCGGGGGGGCCAAGAGACCCAGTACTTC
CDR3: CASSRRGGQETQYF

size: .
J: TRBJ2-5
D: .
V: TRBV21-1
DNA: TGTGCCAGCAGCAGGGGACTAGCGCCATCAGGGGAGACCCAGTACTTC
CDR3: CASSRGLAPSGETQYF

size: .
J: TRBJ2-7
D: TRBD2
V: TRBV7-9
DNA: TGTGCCAGCAGCCCCGCGGGACTAGCGGCGTTCGAGCAGTACTTC
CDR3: CASSPAGLAAFEQYF